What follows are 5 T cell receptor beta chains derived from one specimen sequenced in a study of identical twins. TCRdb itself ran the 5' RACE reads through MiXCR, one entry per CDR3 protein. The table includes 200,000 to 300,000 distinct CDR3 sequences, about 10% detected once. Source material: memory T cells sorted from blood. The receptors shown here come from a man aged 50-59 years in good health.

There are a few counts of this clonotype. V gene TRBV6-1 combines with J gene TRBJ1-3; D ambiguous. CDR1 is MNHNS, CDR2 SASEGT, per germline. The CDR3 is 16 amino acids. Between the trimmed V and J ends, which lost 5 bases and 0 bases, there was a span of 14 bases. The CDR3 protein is CASSKSGSRSGNTIYF. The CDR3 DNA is TGTGCCAGCAGTAAGAGTGGGAGCCGCTCTGGAAACACCATATATTTT.

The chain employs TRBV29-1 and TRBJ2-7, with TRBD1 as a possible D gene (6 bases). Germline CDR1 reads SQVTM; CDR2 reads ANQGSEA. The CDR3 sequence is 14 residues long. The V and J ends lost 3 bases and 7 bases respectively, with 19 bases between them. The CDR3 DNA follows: TGCAGCGTTGAGATGGGACACCAGCCGGGGGAGCAGTACTTC. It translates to CSVEMGHQPGEQYF.

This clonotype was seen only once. DNA of the CDR3: TGTGCCAGCAGCTCAGGGGGTAGCCTCTACGAGCAGTACTTC. Protein: CASSSGGSLYEQYF. The chain is built from TRBV11-2 and TRBJ2-7, with 7 bases matching TRBD1. Germline CDR1 SGHAT, CDR2 FQNNGV. The junction had 6 bases not matched to a gene; V was cut back by 4 bases and J by 3 bases. The CDR3 contains 14 residues.

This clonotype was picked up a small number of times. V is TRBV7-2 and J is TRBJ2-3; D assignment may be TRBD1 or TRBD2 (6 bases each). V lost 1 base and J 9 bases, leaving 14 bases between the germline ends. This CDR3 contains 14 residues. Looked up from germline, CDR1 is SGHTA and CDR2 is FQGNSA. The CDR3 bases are TGTGCCAGCAGCTTAGGTGGGGGGCCTCCGACGCAGTATTTT. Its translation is CASSLGGGPPTQYF. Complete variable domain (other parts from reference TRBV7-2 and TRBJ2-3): GAGVSQSPSNKVTEKGKDVELRCDPISGHTALYWYRQSLGQGLEFLIYFQGNSAPDKSGLPSDRFSAERTGGSVSTLTIQRTQQEDSAVYLCASSLGGGPPTQYFGPGTRLTVL.

The CDR3 region is CASSQEGTVNTEAFF. The DNA for the CDR3 is TGCGCCAGCAGCCAAGAAGGGACGGTGAACACTGAAGCTTTCTTT. This chain connects TRBV4-1 to TRBJ1-1; maybe TRBD1 (5 bases). CDR1 is MGHRA and CDR2 is YSYEKL in the germline V gene. V lost 0 bases, J lost 0 bases, and 8 bases lay in between. This CDR3 region has 15 residues.